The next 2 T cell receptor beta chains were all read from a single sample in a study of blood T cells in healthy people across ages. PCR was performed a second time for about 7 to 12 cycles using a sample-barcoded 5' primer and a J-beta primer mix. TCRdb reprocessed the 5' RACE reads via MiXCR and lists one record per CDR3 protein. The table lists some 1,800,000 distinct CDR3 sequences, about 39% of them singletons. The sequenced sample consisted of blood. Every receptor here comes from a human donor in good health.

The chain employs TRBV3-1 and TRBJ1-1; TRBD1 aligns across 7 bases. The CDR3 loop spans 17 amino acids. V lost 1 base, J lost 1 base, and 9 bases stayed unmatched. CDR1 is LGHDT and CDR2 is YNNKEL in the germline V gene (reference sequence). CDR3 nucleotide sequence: TGTGCCAGCAGCCAAGCGCTGACAGGGCTAAGGAACACTGAAGCTTTCTTT. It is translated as CASSQALTGLRNTEAFF.

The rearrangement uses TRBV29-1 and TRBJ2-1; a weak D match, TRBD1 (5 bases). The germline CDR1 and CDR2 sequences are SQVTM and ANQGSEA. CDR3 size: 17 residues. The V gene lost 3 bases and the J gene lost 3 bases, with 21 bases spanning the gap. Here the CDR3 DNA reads TGCAGCGTTGACCCTCACTACAGGTTGACGATCTACAATGAGCAGTTCTTC. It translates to CSVDPHYRLTIYNEQFF.